This T cell receptor (beta chain) derives from a study of Graves' ophthalmopathy and Graves' hyperthyroidism. In germline, CDR1 is MNHNY, CDR2 SVGAGI (reference sequence). The CDR3 is 13 amino acids. V trimming: 8 bases; J trimming: 6 bases; junction bases outside the gene matches: 9. This clonotype was observed a few times. For repertoire sequencing, the TCR beta CDR3 regions were amplified from RNA transcripts. Second-round multiplex PCR followed a first-round RT-PCR using HTBI primers. TCRdb analysed the multiplex PCR reads with MiXCR anew, one entry per CDR3 protein. The profile shows around 1.1 million distinct CDR3 sequences, about two fifths of them singletons.

The rearrangement links TRBV6-6 to TRBJ2-7; 8 bases match TRBD2. The sequenced sample consisted of peripheral blood or thyroid tissue (not recorded which). The sequence came from an adult man with Graves' hyperthyroidism. The CDR3 DNA reads TGTGCCAGCCGGGCGGGAGGATCCAGCGAGCAGTACTTC. Encoded protein: CASRAGGSSEQYF.